The 16 T cell receptor beta chains below come from one sample, sequenced in a study of cytomegalovirus exposure and HLA in healthy donors. PCR was performed using 60 Vbeta and 13 Jbeta primers. Sequencing used immunoSEQ multiplex PCR; TCRdb keeps in-frame clones, though not all of them. The table lists 150,000 to 200,000 clones, roughly 82% of them singletons. What was sequenced was PBMCs. The origin of the receptors is a woman in her forties or fifties in good health and CMV-seronegative.

This sequence joins TRBV7-9 and TRBJ1-4, with a possible D match to TRBD1 (5 bases). The CDR3 runs to 15 residues. V was clipped by 2 bases and J by 5 bases, with 12 bases between them. Germline assignment: CDR1 SEHNR and CDR2 FQNEAQ (reference sequence). The CDR3 is CASSLSGVGNEKLFF. CDR3 bases: TGTGCCAGCAGCTTATCGGGGGTGGGGAATGAAAAACTGTTTTTT.

The gene calls are TRBV28 and TRBJ2-2, with D possibly being TRBD1 (6 bases). This CDR3 is built from 16 residues. Per the germline V gene, CDR1 is MDHEN and CDR2 is SYDVKM. V was pared by 2 bases and J by 4 bases, with 14 bases between. The CDR3 loop reads CASSLAQDRFTGELFF. The CDR3 DNA reads as TGTGCCAGCAGTTTAGCACAAGACAGGTTCACCGGGGAGCTGTTTTTT.

V is TRBV19 and J is TRBJ1-1; 8 nucleotides match TRBD1. After removal of 3 bases from V and 3 bases from J, the junction contained 9 bases not matched to a gene. Germline CDR1 and CDR2: LNHDA and SQIVND (reference sequence). The CDR3 has 16 amino acids. In DNA, the CDR3 is TGTGCCAGTAGTATGGGGACAGGCCTGGGGGACACTGAAGCTTTCTTT. Protein sequence: CASSMGTGLGDTEAFF. The whole variable domain, filled in from reference TRBV19 and TRBJ1-1, reads DGGITQSPKYLFRKEGQNVTLSCEQNLNHDAMYWYRQDPGQGLRLIYYSQIVNDFQKGDIAEGYSVSREKKESFPLTVTSAQKNPTAFYLCASSMGTGLGDTEAFFGQGTRLTVV.

This chain links TRBV10-3 with TRBJ2-5; TRBD2 aligns across 9 bases. Per the germline V gene, CDR1 is ENHRY and CDR2 is SYGVKD. The V and J ends lost 4 bases and 4 bases, in that order; junction bases with no gene match: 10. This CDR3 region has 16 residues. CDR3 DNA sequence: TGTGCCATCAGTGGAGGGGCGGGGGGGGCCACAGAGACCCAGTACTTC. Translated: CAISGGAGGATETQYF.

V usage is TRBV2 and J usage is TRBJ2-1; the match to TRBD2 covers 11 bases. Per the germline V gene, CDR1 is SNHLY and CDR2 is FYNNEI. There are 14 residues in the CDR3. With 6 bases clipped from V and 8 bases from J, the junction kept 6 bases outside the gene matches. In DNA form, the CDR3 reads TGTGCCAGCAGAATACTAGCGGGAGTCGATGAGCAGTTCTTC. Translating it yields CASRILAGVDEQFF.

V and J are TRBV21-1 and TRBJ2-4; the tabulated D call, TRBD2, remains unverified against the DNA. TRBV21-1 is a pseudogene. The CDR3 consists of 14 residues. The CDR3 DNA reads TGTGCCAGCAGGGGGGAGGGGGCCAAAAACATTCAGTACTTC. This codes for CASRGEGAKNIQYF.

This rearrangement joins TRBV7-9 to TRBJ1-6, with D uncertain. The CDR3 consists of 14 residues. Trimming removed 0 bases at V and 9 bases at J, with 9 bases between. Germline V gene lookup returns CDR1 SEHNR and CDR2 FQNEAQ (reference sequence). The CDR3 here is CASSLANSPSPLHF. DNA for the CDR3: TGTGCCAGCAGCTTAGCGAACTCCCCTTCACCCCTCCACTTT.

The chain links TRBV28 to TRBJ2-5; D gene unclear. V gave up 3 bases and J gave up 5 bases, with 7 bases separating them. Germline lookup yields CDR1 MDHEN and CDR2 SYDVKM. The CDR3 is made up of 12 amino acids. In DNA form, the CDR3 reads TGTGCCAGCAGTTTCGCCGGTGAGACCCAGTACTTC. It encodes CASSFAGETQYF.

This clone was seen only a few times. V gene TRBV5-1 combines with J gene TRBJ2-1; D not resolved. Germline CDR1 and CDR2: SGHRS and YFSETQ. Trimming removed 4 bases at V and 5 bases at J, with 19 bases between. This CDR3 is 16 amino acids long. The CDR3 DNA reads TGCGCCAGCAGCCTCGTCATGGGTGGAGCCCACAATGAGCAGTTCTTC. It encodes CASSLVMGGAHNEQFF.

V is TRBV11-3 and J is TRBJ2-2, with TRBD2 identical over 14 bases. With V trimmed by 6 bases and J by 7 bases, 7 bases remained unmatched. CDR3 length equals 16 residues. Germline V CDR1 and CDR2: SGHNT, YENEEA. The DNA of the CDR3 is TGTGCCAGCAGGTCCGGGACTAGCGGGAGCATCGGGGAGCTGTTTTTT. Encoded protein: CASRSGTSGSIGELFF.

This clone was observed a single time. The V gene is TRBV6-6, the J gene TRBJ1-1; the D gene is possibly TRBD1 (6 bases). V was clipped by 6 bases and J by 0 bases, with 8 bases between them. This CDR3 comprises 13 residues. The germline gives CDR1 MNHNY, CDR2 SVGAGI (reference sequence). In nucleotides, the CDR3 is TGTGCCAGCAGAGACAGGTTGAACACTGAAGCTTTCTTT. Its protein product is CASRDRLNTEAFF.

The chain combines TRBV18 with TRBJ2-3; TRBD2 matches at 11 bases. The length of the CDR3 is 17 residues. In germline, CDR1 is KGHSH, CDR2 LQKENI. J was trimmed by 6 bases and V by 2 bases; bases with no gene match: 10. The CDR3 DNA follows: TGTGCCAGCTCACCATCAACTTTAGCGGGAGGGCGGGATACGCAGTATTTT. This gives the protein CASSPSTLAGGRDTQYF.

The rearrangement links TRBV7-8 to TRBJ2-7; D perhaps matches TRBD1 (6 bases). This CDR3 has 14 residues. CDR1 SGHVS and CDR2 FQNEAQ come from the germline V gene. V was trimmed by 5 bases and J by 4 bases, leaving 15 bases between them. Written as DNA, the CDR3 is TGTGCCAGCAGCGCCCGAAGGGGGACGTACGAGCAGTACTTC. It codes for CASSARRGTYEQYF.

The V gene is TRBV28, the J gene TRBJ1-5; 7 bases match TRBD1. Germline lookup yields CDR1 MDHEN and CDR2 SYDVKM. This CDR3 is 15 amino acids long. Unmatched junction bases numbered 13, after V lost 6 bases and J lost 8 bases. The CDR3 sequence: CASSIQFLDREPQHF. CDR3 DNA: TGTGCCAGCAGCATACAATTCCTTGACAGGGAGCCCCAGCATTTT.

The V call is TRBV10-3, the J call TRBJ1-2; TRBD1 aligns across 7 bases. The CDR3 length is 11 residues. Trimming took 9 bases from V and 5 from J; bases not matched to a gene: 3. The germline V gene has CDR1 ENHRY and CDR2 SYGVKD. The CDR3 sequence is CAIGQEYGYTF. For the CDR3, the DNA is TGTGCCATTGGACAGGAATATGGCTACACCTTC.

The chain recombines TRBV23-1 with TRBJ2-7; 10 positions agree with TRBD1. TRBV23-1 is placed among ORFs of uncertain function. The CDR3 has 20 amino acids. The trim removed 3 bases at V and 0 bases at J, leaving 17 bases unmatched. In nucleotides, the CDR3 is TGCGCCAGCAGTCATATGCCCGTGGGACAGGGGCCAAAGACCTCCTACGAGCAGTACTTC. Translated, it gives CASSHMPVGQGPKTSYEQYF.